This T cell receptor (beta chain) stems from a study of identical twins. Study-level findings and limits: The study reached conclusions through statistical analysis that was cross-sectional, not following the same donors. It was possible that invariant MAIT and iNKT cells partly confounded the zero-insertion analyses.

The CDR3 extends over 18 amino acids. The V and J ends lost 3 bases and 0 bases, in that order; junction bases with no gene match: 14. The germline V gene encodes CDR1 SQVTM and CDR2 ANQGSEA. In the case of this clonotype: What it binds is unknown.

The cDNA had a unique molecular identifier and a template-switch universal primer site. TCRdb recomputed calls from the 5' RACE reads with MiXCR, one row per CDR3 protein. Of around 510,000 distinct CDR3 sequences listed, 14% are singletons. This same sample was also taken into another study, of yellow fever vaccine responses in identical twins.

This clonotype was sampled from a woman between 18 and 29 years old in good health. The rearrangement uses TRBV29-1 and TRBJ2-4, with 7 bases matching TRBD1. Material for sequencing was CD4+ T cells sorted from blood. CDR3 bases: TGCAGCGTTGAGGTCCGTGAGGTACAGGGGATAGCCAAAAACATTCAGTACTTC. Protein sequence: CSVEVREVQGIAKNIQYF.